The 8 T cell receptor beta chains presented below share a single source sample, sequenced in a study of T cell responses to AZD1222 COVID-19 vaccine. Generated by immunoSEQ multiplex PCR, the TCRdb table keeps only in-frame clones and is missing some. This sample has 150,000 or so clones, with 90% to 95% found just once. Specimen: peripheral blood, collected 28 days after the second AZD1222 dose. The receptors stem from an adult who received the AZD1222 COVID-19 vaccine.

Only a few counts were recorded for this clone. The chain couples TRBV6-1 to TRBJ2-2; unclear D gene. Germline V lookup: CDR1 MNHNS, CDR2 SASEGT. The CDR3 contains 15 residues. Trimming cost V 3 bases and J 2 bases, with 10 bases left between them. CDR3 DNA: TGTGCCAGCAGTGATTCGGCCGGCAACACCGGGGAGCTGTTTTTT. It yields the protein CASSDSAGNTGELFF.

J is TRBJ2-6 and V is TRBV28; 10 nucleotides line up with TRBD1. Germline V lookup: CDR1 MDHEN, CDR2 SYDVKM. V shed 5 bases and J 2 bases; nucleotides not matched to a gene: 6. The CDR3 spans 17 residues. The CDR3 region has the DNA TGTGCCAGCAGTCCAATCGGACAGGGGGCTGGGGCCAACGTCCTGACTTTC. Residues: CASSPIGQGAGANVLTF.

This clone occurred a few times. The V gene is TRBV30, the J gene TRBJ1-1, with D unclear. The CDR3 contains 11 residues. V was pared by 2 bases and J by 1 base, with 2 bases between. In germline, CDR1 is GTSNPN, CDR2 SVGIG (reference sequence). The CDR3 region has the DNA TGTGCCTGGAGTAAGAACACTGAAGCTTTCTTT. This codes for CAWSKNTEAFF.

V is TRBV11-2 and J is TRBJ2-1; 9 bases are a match to TRBD2. V lost 2 bases to trimming and J lost 8 bases; unmatched junction nucleotides: 7. Germline CDR1 reads SGHAT; CDR2 reads FQNNGV. CDR3 length: 15 residues. CDR3 coding DNA: TGTGCCAGCAGCTTACTACTAGCGGGTATAGATGAGCAGTTCTTC. Protein product: CASSLLLAGIDEQFF.

This sequence joins TRBV5-6 and TRBJ1-2; 8 bases map to TRBD1. The germline gives CDR1 SGHDT, CDR2 YYEEEE. J was trimmed by 2 bases and V by 1 base; bases with no gene match: 4. CDR3 length equals 15 residues. In nucleotides, the CDR3 is TGTGCCAGCAGCTTGAGACAGGGGCAGAACTATGGCTACACCTTC. Amino acid sequence: CASSLRQGQNYGYTF.

The V and J genes are TRBV7-3 and TRBJ2-1; D remains unclear. Trimming took 1 base from V and 9 from J, leaving 10 bases between them. The length of the CDR3 is 13 residues. Germline V gene data show CDR1 as SGHTA and CDR2 as FQGTGA. CDR3 in amino acids: CASSLMEYGEQFF. CDR3 DNA sequence: TGTGCCAGCAGCTTAATGGAGTATGGTGAGCAGTTCTTC.

The chain joins TRBV6-5 to TRBJ1-2, with D possibly TRBD1 on 5 matching bases. V was clipped by 2 bases and J by 8 bases, with 9 bases between them. Looked up from germline, CDR1 is MNHEY and CDR2 is SVGAGI. This CDR3 contains 12 residues. Here the CDR3 reads CASSYTGAGYTF. The CDR3, as DNA: TGTGCCAGCAGTTACACCGGGGCCGGCTACACCTTC.

This chain links TRBV10-1 with TRBJ2-6, with 10 bases lining up with TRBD2. Germline loops: CDR1 WNHNN, CDR2 SYGVQD (reference sequence). Trimming removed 6 bases from V and 4 bases from J; junction bases left unmatched: 6. This CDR3 has 16 residues. The CDR3 loop is CASRVLAGAGANVLTF. The CDR3 coding sequence is TGCGCCAGCAGGGTTCTAGCGGGAGCCGGGGCCAACGTCCTGACTTTC.